These 5 T cell receptor beta chains came from one sample sequenced in a study of blood T cell repertoires in COVID-19. The table came from immunoSEQ multiplex PCR; TCRdb's copy has only in-frame clones and leaves some out. The table has 150,000 to 200,000 clones, 88% seen once; the top ten hold roughly 24%. Input material: peripheral blood. The origin of the receptors is a man aged 60 to 69 with acute or convalescent COVID-19.

The chain carries TRBV11-3 and TRBJ1-3, with 7 bases lining up with TRBD1. J was trimmed by 0 bases and V by 1 base; bases with no gene match: 9. This CDR3 is built from 18 residues. The germline V gene has CDR1 SGHNT and CDR2 YENEEA. This CDR3 is CASSLVGTGVLSGNTIYF. DNA of the CDR3: TGTGCCAGCAGCTTAGTAGGCACAGGGGTCCTCTCTGGAAACACCATATATTTT.

V and J are TRBV7-2 and TRBJ1-1; 7 bases map to TRBD1. Germline lookup yields CDR1 SGHTA and CDR2 FQGNSA. V lost 5 bases and J lost 2; bases outside the gene matches: 5. The CDR3 consists of 14 residues. In nucleotides, the CDR3 is TGTGCCAGCAGCACGGGACAGCCCAACACTGAAGCTTTCTTT. The encoded protein is CASSTGQPNTEAFF.

This chain links TRBV30 with TRBJ2-3, with D possibly TRBD2 on 7 matching bases. The CDR3 sequence is 15 residues long. The germline CDR1 and CDR2 sequences are GTSNPN and SVGIG (reference sequence). V lost 0 bases to trimming and J lost 1 base, with 11 bases between them. CDR3 residues: CAWSVGGAGTDTQYF. In DNA, the CDR3 is TGTGCCTGGAGTGTAGGGGGGGCAGGCACAGATACGCAGTATTTT.

The V call is TRBV29-1, the J call TRBJ1-3, with unresolved D. Trimming cost V 5 bases and J 0 bases, with 8 bases left between them. CDR3 length: 13 residues. CDR1 SQVTM and CDR2 ANQGSEA come from the germline V gene. The CDR3 spells CSVTAYSGNTIYF. The CDR3 DNA sequence: TGCAGCGTTACAGCTTACTCTGGAAACACCATATATTTT.

The chain employs TRBV3-1 (or the pseudogene TRBV3-2) and TRBJ2-1; the D gene is possibly TRBD2 (6 bases). The V end was cut by 1 base, the J end by 1 base, with 8 bases between. Germline V gene lookup returns CDR1 LGHDT and CDR2 YNNKEL (reference sequence). CDR3 length: 15 amino acids. The CDR3 loop is CASSQGSGSYNEQFF. Here the CDR3 DNA reads TGTGCCAGCAGCCAAGGTAGCGGTTCCTACAATGAGCAGTTCTTC.